This T cell receptor beta chain was found in a study of blood T cell repertoires in COVID-19 (dated by TCRdb to between 2020 and 2021). With regard to the full study: Samples covering the acute and convalescent phases of COVID-19 were provided by collaborators in the United States, Italy and Spain. The prospective study material was composed of cDNA or gDNA derived from T cells, B-cell-depleted T cells, or PBMCs. Subjects who had been exposed to COVID-19, were actively infected with it, or had recovered from it provided the deeply sampled blood TCRbeta repertoires that made up the dataset. The repertoires were made available in a free public database intended to serve as a resource for research on the immune response to SARS-CoV-2. Samples were obtained from the ongoing ImmuneRACE study (first 160 participants) and from about 1,300 subjects provided by 6 global collaborators. The sample metadata nearly always contained a de-identified subject ID, COVID-19 status, age in years and sex. Where available, HLA class I and class II types were obtained from metadata supplied by the sample provider rather than from assay-based typing. The study at large found these results: How much clinical and demographic metadata was included differed by source and by participant, and the metadata was provided uncurated.

As to this clone: Its antigen target is currently unknown. Base qualities are not recorded, but no much larger clone differs from it by a single base.

Reading from cysteine to phenylalanine, the CDR3 counts 15 amino acids. The DNA shown is the 45-base CDR3, in frame from base 1. Trimming takes 4 bases off V and 15 bases off J; junction bases not matched to a gene: 12. Based on the germline V gene, the CDR1 and CDR2 sequences are SGHRS and YFSETQ. Collaborating institutions collected whole blood in K2EDTA tubes following their own protocols. Collaborator samples were shipped for TCRbeta analysis as frozen whole blood, isolated PBMCs, or DNA extracted from either sample type. TCRbeta CDR3 regions were amplified from genomic DNA by means of the immunoSEQ Assay, a bias-controlled multiplex PCR. In the original analysis: Within the assay, amplification of reference gene primers was used to estimate how many nucleated cells each sample contained. Sequence reads were collapsed and filtered to measure the absolute abundance of every unique TCRbeta CDR3 rearrangement. For each sample, productive Simpson clonality was calculated as the square root of Simpson's diversity index across productive rearrangements. The table was pulled from immuneACCESS by TCRdb, which kept in-frame rearrangements only. Such tables lose some clones; where checked, under half of the loss comes from unresolved V genes, and the rest has no known cause. V and J calls and clone size are those listed in that table; D and trimming were worked out from the DNA. This sample comprises 70,000 or so clones, 88% of them detected only once. The ten largest clones capture under 1.5% of the sample.

Specimen: peripheral blood. The sequence is built from TRBV5-1 and TRBJ2-1, with 14 bases matching TRBD2. The sequence derives from a human donor in a cohort sampled during active COVID-19. The bases are TGCGCCAGCAGCCTCGGGACTAGCGGGAGCATGGAGTTGTTCTTC. This sequence encodes CASSLGTSGSMELFF. Outside the CDR3, residues come from the reference TRBV5-1 and TRBJ2-1 proteins, so the full variable domain is: KAGVTQTPRYLIKTRGQQVTLSCSPISGHRSVSWYQQTPGQGLQFLFEYFSETQRNKGNFPGRFSGRQFSNSRSEMNVSTLELGDSALYLCASSLGTSGSMELFFGPGTRLTVL.